A selection of T cell receptor beta chains follows, all from one sample in a study of T-cell reconstitution after alpha-beta-depleted transplantation in children. TCRdb redid the calling of the PCR reads with MiXCR, one entry per CDR3 protein. The sample has about 610,000 distinct CDR3 sequences; about 11% are singletons. This specimen consisted of PBMCs from the stem cell graft donor, obtained from the stem cell graft. The receptors shown here come from a human donor who donated a stem cell graft to a child with acute myeloid leukemia. The CDR3 runs from the conserved cysteine through the conserved F or W. The D gene is left open where the match is weak. Part of the rows lack a size; the others show once, few, many or a class for expanded clones.

v_gene	j_gene	d_gene	abundance	CDR3aa	CDR3nt
TRBV3-1	TRBJ2-1	.	.	CASSQGAAVYNEQFF	TGTGCCAGCAGCCAAGGAGCGGCAGTATACAATGAGCAGTTCTTC
TRBV15	TRBJ2-7	.	.	CANLVGGVPYEQYF	TGTGCCAATCTCGTAGGGGGGGTACCCTACGAGCAGTACTTC
TRBV7-2	TRBJ2-7	TRBD2	.	CASSLFVAGGRTYEQYF	TGTGCCAGCAGCTTATTTGTAGCGGGAGGGCGAACCTACGAGCAGTACTTC
TRBV6-2/TRBV6-3	TRBJ2-1	.	many	CASGKKNEQFF	TGTGCCAGCGGAAAAAAGAATGAGCAGTTCTTC
TRBV4-2	TRBJ2-2	TRBD1	many	CASSQTGTGRYTGELFF	TGTGCCAGCAGCCAAACCGGGACAGGGAGGTACACCGGGGAGCTGTTTTTT
TRBV7-2	TRBJ1-1	.	.	CASSLLGPNTEAFF	TGTGCCAGCAGCTTACTTGGGCCGAACACTGAAGCTTTCTTT
TRBV6-1	TRBJ2-7	TRBD2	.	CASSQFIAGGPGEQYF	TGTGCCAGCAGTCAGTTCATAGCGGGAGGGCCCGGCGAGCAGTACTTC
TRBV9	TRBJ2-7	.	.	CASSVDGSSYQQYF	TGTGCCAGCAGCGTAGATGGGTCCTCCTACCAGCAGTACTTC
TRBV6-2/TRBV6-3	TRBJ1-2	TRBD1	.	CASNPTGTGIYGYTF	TGTGCCAGCAACCCCACCGGGACAGGGATCTATGGCTACACCTTC
TRBV18	TRBJ2-2	.	.	CASSPDRRTPGTGELFF	TGTGCCAGCTCACCAGACCGGCGGACACCTGGCACCGGGGAGCTGTTTTTT
TRBV29-1	TRBJ2-5	TRBD2	many	CSLLPTSRETQYF	TGCAGCCTCCTCCCGACTAGCCGGGAGACCCAGTACTTC
TRBV11-2	TRBJ2-2	TRBD2	few	CASSLDPGLAGVYTGELFF	TGTGCCAGCAGCTTAGATCCCGGACTAGCGGGAGTCTACACCGGGGAGCTGTTTTTT
TRBV5-1	TRBJ2-1	.	.	CASSLSAIEQFF	TGCGCCAGCAGCTTGAGCGCGATTGAGCAGTTCTTC
TRBV2	TRBJ2-7	.	.	CASRISFNEQYF	TGTGCCAGTAGAATAAGTTTTAACGAGCAGTACTTC
TRBV11-1	TRBJ2-3	TRBD2	.	CASSRGLAGGSSTDTQYF	TGTGCCAGCAGCCGTGGACTAGCGGGAGGCTCTAGCACAGATACGCAGTATTTT
TRBV5-4	TRBJ2-1	TRBD2	many	CASSFTSGRVKGQFF	TGTGCCAGCAGCTTTACTAGCGGGAGGGTGAAAGGGCAGTTCTTC
TRBV7-2	TRBJ2-7	TRBD1	.	CASNSGTGSFYEQYF	TGTGCCAGCAACTCCGGGACAGGGTCCTTCTACGAGCAGTACTTC
TRBV28	TRBJ1-2	TRBD1	many	CASLQRQGAWYGYTF	TGTGCCAGCCTTCAGCGACAGGGAGCATGGTATGGCTACACCTTC
TRBV12-3/TRBV12-4	TRBJ2-4	TRBD2	.	CASSLGTSGIVAKNIQYF	TGTGCCAGCAGTTTAGGCACTAGCGGGATCGTAGCCAAAAACATTCAGTACTTC
TRBV5-4	TRBJ1-1	TRBD1	few	CASSPGGTGRNTEAFF	TGTGCCAGCAGCCCGGGTGGGACAGGGAGGAACACTGAAGCTTTCTTT
TRBV2	TRBJ2-2	.	.	CASSEDGPPGELFF	TGTGCCAGCAGTGAAGACGGACCCCCCGGGGAGCTGTTTTTT
TRBV29-1	TRBJ2-5	TRBD1	.	CSVHRQGEETQYF	TGCAGCGTTCACCGACAGGGAGAAGAGACCCAGTACTTC
TRBV11-1	TRBJ2-2	.	many	CASSLDLRKTGELFF	TGTGCCAGCAGCTTAGACCTCAGGAAGACCGGGGAGCTGTTTTTT
TRBV29-1	TRBJ2-7	.	.	CSVVELQMENYEQYF	TGCAGCGTTGTGGAACTACAGATGGAAAACTACGAGCAGTACTTC
TRBV29-1	TRBJ2-2	TRBD2	many	CSVLAGRRAGELFF	TGCAGCGTCCTAGCGGGAAGAAGGGCCGGGGAGCTGTTTTTT
TRBV12-3/TRBV12-4	TRBJ1-4	.	few	CASSLAQTKLFF	TGTGCCAGCAGTTTGGCTCAAACAAAACTGTTTTTT
TRBV29-1	TRBJ1-1	.	.	CSAGHLNTEAFF	TGCAGTGCAGGGCACCTGAACACTGAAGCTTTCTTT
TRBV6-1	TRBJ2-4	TRBD1	.	CASSPLTGVVTKNIQYF	TGTGCCAGCAGTCCCTTGACAGGGGTCGTCACCAAAAACATTCAGTACTTC